What follows are 32 T cell receptor beta chains derived from one specimen sequenced in a study of T cell responses to AZD1222 COVID-19 vaccine (dated by TCRdb to the early 2020s). Explained via the paper, the time point label denotes: baseline before first vaccination. Receptor libraries were prepared by the immunoSEQ multiplex PCR assay. Entries here come from immuneACCESS through TCRdb and include only in-frame sequences with V and J called. Some clones fail to appear in such tables; in the studies checked, an unresolved V gene covers under half of the shortfall, and the cause of the remainder is unknown. This sample lists some 150,000 clones; approximately 89% were detected once. The ten largest make up roughly 15% of the sample. The input for sequencing was peripheral blood, taken on day 0 of AZD1222 vaccination. These receptors were obtained from an adult in good health.

V gene TRBV5-1 combines with J gene TRBJ1-2, with D tentatively TRBD1 (5 bases). The V end lost 3 bases, the J end lost 5 bases, and 8 bases lay between the germline ends. This CDR3 is 12 amino acids long. Germline V CDR1 and CDR2: SGHRS, YFSETQ. CDR3 DNA: TGCGCCAGCAGCTGGGGGACGTATGGCTACACCTTC. This gives the protein CASSWGTYGYTF.

The genes are TRBV3-1 (or the pseudogene TRBV3-2) and TRBJ2-5; 11 nucleotides line up with TRBD2. CDR1 and CDR2 from the germline V gene are LGHDT and YNNKEL (reference sequence). The CDR3 has 15 amino acids. Trimming at V came to 4 bases and at J to 6 bases, leaving 7 bases not matched to a gene. The CDR3 is CASSRVAGGPKTQYF. The CDR3 DNA follows: TGTGCCAGCAGCCGGGTAGCGGGGGGGCCAAAGACCCAGTACTTC.

The chain has TRBV6-5 and TRBJ1-2; 9 bases agree with TRBD1. The J segment lost 4 bases and the V segment lost 2 bases, leaving 5 bases of the junction unmatched. The CDR3 has 15 residues. CDR1 and CDR2 (germline): MNHEY, SVGAGI. The CDR3 bases are TGTGCCAGCAGTTACCCACAGGGGGCGGGCTATGGCTACACCTTC. The encoded protein is CASSYPQGAGYGYTF.

The chain is built from TRBV27 and TRBJ1-1; tentative D call: TRBD1 (5 bases). This CDR3 contains 13 residues. Looked up from germline, CDR1 is MNHEY and CDR2 is SMNVEV (reference sequence). Between the trimmed V and J ends, which lost 5 bases and 4 bases, there was a span of 11 bases. The CDR3 coding sequence is TGTGCCAGCAGTCCCCTGGGGGGCACTGAAGCTTTCTTT. Amino acids: CASSPLGGTEAFF.

The chain couples TRBV9 to TRBJ1-3; D is perhaps TRBD1 (6 bases). The germline CDR1 and CDR2 sequences are SGDLS and YYNGEE. Trimming took off 2 bases at V and 2 bases at J, with 8 bases between the two ends. The CDR3 spans 14 residues. The CDR3 is CASSVRGTGNTIYF. CDR3 in DNA: TGTGCCAGCAGCGTGAGGGGGACTGGAAACACCATATATTTT.

This chain uses TRBV5-8 with TRBJ1-5; 9 bases fit TRBD1. Germline V gene data show CDR1 as SGHTS and CDR2 as YDEGEE. V was clipped by 3 bases and J by 3 bases; unmatched bases: 7. This CDR3 contains 16 residues. The CDR3 nucleotides read TGTGCCAGCAGCTCAGGACAGGGGTATCACAATCAGCCCCAGCATTTT. This translates into CASSSGQGYHNQPQHF. Variable domain in full (rest from reference TRBV5-8 and TRBJ1-5): EAGVTQSPTHLIKTRGQQATLRCSPISGHTSVYWYQQALGLGLQFLLWYDEGEERNRGNFPPRFSGRQFPNYSSELNVNALELEDSALYLCASSSGQGYHNQPQHFGDGTRLSIL.

This chain uses TRBV6-5 with TRBJ1-1, with no clear D. The V gene lost 8 bases and the J gene lost 0 bases, with 13 bases spanning the gap. Germline V gene lookup returns CDR1 MNHEY and CDR2 SVGAGI. This CDR3 has 14 amino acids. The CDR3 spells CASAPGRLNTEAFF. The CDR3 DNA follows: TGTGCCAGCGCCCCCGGCCGGCTGAACACTGAAGCTTTCTTT.

As regards this clone: The same CDR3 also results from other DNA sequences found in this sample. This sequence joins TRBV7-9 and TRBJ1-1; no firm D call. The germline V gene encodes CDR1 SEHNR and CDR2 FQNEAQ (reference sequence). This CDR3 is built from 13 residues. The V end was cut by 1 base, the J end by 5 bases, with 8 bases between. CDR3 region: CASSLEGGTEAFF. The CDR3, as DNA: TGTGCCAGCAGCTTAGAGGGTGGGACTGAAGCTTTCTTT.

The chain employs TRBV28 and TRBJ1-2; unclear D gene. From germline, CDR1 is MDHEN and CDR2 SYDVKM. The CDR3 is 11 amino acids. V was clipped by 7 bases and J by 5 bases, with 8 bases between them. CDR3 bases: TGTGCCAGCATATCAGATTATGGCTACACCTTC. It codes for CASISDYGYTF.

The gene calls are TRBV4-2 and TRBJ2-1; perhaps TRBD1 as D (6 bases). CDR3 length: 13 residues. The V gene's germline CDR1 is LGHNA and CDR2 YNFKEQ. V was trimmed by 5 bases and J by 6 bases, leaving 11 bases between them. The CDR3 loop is CASSTVGGNEQFF. The CDR3 DNA sequence: TGTGCCAGCAGCACCGTAGGGGGCAATGAGCAGTTCTTC.

This chain joins TRBV9 and TRBJ1-1; D unclear. V was cut by 1 base and J by 0 bases, with 10 bases left in between. The CDR3 is made up of 15 amino acids. The germline V gene has CDR1 SGDLS and CDR2 YYNGEE. CDR3 protein: CASSVYEEMNTEAFF. CDR3 DNA: TGTGCCAGCAGCGTATACGAGGAGATGAACACTGAAGCTTTCTTT.

CDR3 in DNA: TGCGCCAGCAGCCAAGTGGGGGGAAACTATGGCTACACCTTC. This sequence encodes CASSQVGGNYGYTF. The chain carries TRBV4-1 and TRBJ1-2; possibly TRBD1 for D (5 bases). This CDR3 is 14 amino acids long. With 1 base removed from V and 2 bases from J, the gap between germline ends came to 8 bases. Per germline, CDR1 MGHRA and CDR2 YSYEKL.

The chain combines TRBV7-2 with TRBJ2-1, with D possibly TRBD2 on 5 matching bases. The V end was cut by 2 bases, the J end by 7 bases, with 9 bases between. CDR3 length: 13 residues. Per germline, CDR1 SGHTA and CDR2 FQGNSA. CDR3 region: CASSLTSLNEQFF. CDR3 coding DNA: TGTGCCAGCAGCTTAACTAGTCTTAATGAGCAGTTCTTC.

The V and J genes are TRBV3-1 (or the pseudogene TRBV3-2) and TRBJ1-2; D ambiguous. Germline V gene lookup returns CDR1 LGHDT and CDR2 YNNKEL (reference sequence). The CDR3 is 15 residues long. Trimming stripped 7 bases from V and 5 bases from J, with 20 bases between. Here the CDR3 DNA reads TGTGCCAGCACCCCTCGGGTGGGAATCCTATATGGCTACACCTTC. Protein sequence: CASTPRVGILYGYTF.

This clone occurred once. The chain has TRBV6-5 and TRBJ1-2; D gene unclear. The CDR3 is made up of 13 amino acids. Germline V CDR1 and CDR2: MNHEY, SVGAGI. V lost 6 bases, J lost 5 bases, and 13 bases lay in between. The CDR3 DNA reads as TGTGCCAGCAGGGTATCGGACCTTTATGGCTACACCTTC. Protein: CASRVSDLYGYTF.

The gene calls are TRBV9 and TRBJ1-1; D remains unclear. CDR1 and CDR2 from the germline V gene are SGDLS and YYNGEE. V was cut by 4 bases and J by 1 base, with 14 bases left in between. This CDR3 comprises 15 residues. CDR3 amino acids: CASSLLEGRNTEAFF. DNA of the CDR3: TGTGCCAGCAGCCTCCTTGAAGGGCGGAACACTGAAGCTTTCTTT.

The CDR3 sequence: CASSLASGSQYGYTF. CDR3 DNA: TGCGCCAGCAGCTTGGCCTCCGGCAGTCAGTATGGCTACACCTTC. The J gene is TRBJ1-2, the V gene TRBV5-1, with D uncertain. V was shortened by 0 bases and J by 5 bases, with 14 bases between the two germline ends. This CDR3 is 15 amino acids long. In germline, CDR1 is SGHRS, CDR2 YFSETQ. The complete variable domain, with remaining parts taken from reference TRBV5-1 and TRBJ1-2, reads KAGVTQTPRYLIKTRGQQVTLSCSPISGHRSVSWYQQTPGQGLQFLFEYFSETQRNKGNFPGRFSGRQFSNSRSEMNVSTLELGDSALYLCASSLASGSQYGYTFGSGTRLTVV.

The sample holds many counts of this clone. The rearrangement joins TRBV7-2 to TRBJ1-6; tentative D call: TRBD1 (6 bases). Trimming shortened V by 5 bases and J by 8 bases, and 16 bases separated the two germline ends. Germline values: CDR1 SGHTA, CDR2 FQGNSA. The CDR3 loop spans 15 amino acids. The CDR3 sequence: CASSPRDILHSPLHF. The CDR3 DNA follows: TGTGCCAGCAGCCCCCGGGACATATTACATTCACCCCTCCACTTT. Combining the CDR3 with reference TRBV7-2 and TRBJ1-6 gives the whole variable domain GAGVSQSPSNKVTEKGKDVELRCDPISGHTALYWYRQSLGQGLEFLIYFQGNSAPDKSGLPSDRFSAERTGGSVSTLTIQRTQQEDSAVYLCASSPRDILHSPLHFGNGTRLTVT.

This sequence joins TRBV5-1 and TRBJ2-6; D is possibly TRBD2 (7 bases). The CDR3 contains 18 residues. Germline V gene data show CDR1 as SGHRS and CDR2 as YFSETQ. Trimming stripped 1 base from V and 0 bases from J, with 14 bases between. CDR3 nucleotide sequence: TGCGCCAGCAGCTTGTTTGGGGGGGCGAGCTCTGGGGCCAACGTCCTGACTTTC. Amino acids: CASSLFGGASSGANVLTF.

CDR3 sequence: CASSLARSGAQVNYGYTF. In nucleotides, the CDR3 is TGTGCCAGCAGCTTAGCGAGGTCGGGTGCCCAAGTTAACTATGGCTACACCTTC. The gene calls are TRBV7-2 and TRBJ1-2; D is unresolved. Deletions cut 0 bases from V and 1 base from J, with 18 bases between. Germline V gene sequence: CDR1 SGHTA, CDR2 FQGNSA. The CDR3 has 18 residues.

This clone is a singleton in its sample. This chain uses TRBV2 with TRBJ2-7; 9 bases map to TRBD2. The CDR3 runs 14 residues. Germline CDR1 and CDR2: SNHLY and FYNNEI. V lost 3 bases, J lost 4 bases, and 4 bases stayed unmatched. The CDR3 loop is CASSDAGGMYEQYF. In DNA form, the CDR3 reads TGTGCCAGCAGTGATGCGGGGGGGATGTACGAGCAGTACTTC.

This clone was seen once. J is TRBJ1-1 and V is TRBV3-1 (or the pseudogene TRBV3-2), with 10 bases lining up with TRBD1. This CDR3 comprises 14 residues. Per the germline V gene, CDR1 is LGHDT and CDR2 is YNNKEL (reference sequence). V dropped 3 bases and J dropped 5; count of bases not matched to a gene: 3. CDR3 residues: CASSQGQGLTEAFF. CDR3 coding DNA: TGTGCCAGCAGCCAGGGACAGGGGCTAACTGAAGCTTTCTTT.

The chain recombines TRBV5-6 with TRBJ1-4; 9 nucleotides match TRBD1. This CDR3 has 15 residues. CDR1 and CDR2 (germline): SGHDT, YYEEEE. Losses at the gene ends were 3 bases for V and 5 bases for J; bases not matched to a gene: 5. CDR3 in amino acids: CASSSTGTGNEKLFF. The CDR3 nucleotides read TGTGCCAGCAGCTCGACCGGGACAGGGAATGAAAAACTGTTTTTT.

V is TRBV20-1 and J is TRBJ2-3, with D unclear. The CDR3 is 11 amino acids. Germline CDR1 DFQATT, CDR2 SNEGSKA (reference sequence). Trimming cost V 6 bases and J 6 bases, with 10 bases left between them. In DNA, the CDR3 is TGCAGTGCCGTTCGTTCGGATACGCAGTATTTT. It specifies CSAVRSDTQYF.

The rearrangement uses TRBV2 and TRBJ1-1; D gene ambiguous. Germline CDR1 SNHLY, CDR2 FYNNEI. The CDR3 is 15 residues long. The germline V and J ends were trimmed by 2 bases and 1 base, with 11 bases remaining between them. CDR3 nucleotides: TGTGCCAGCAGTGAACAGGTCCTTGGGAACACTGAAGCTTTCTTT. It is translated as CASSEQVLGNTEAFF. The full variable domain, with the rest looked up from reference TRBV2 and TRBJ1-1, is EPEVTQTPSHQVTQMGQEVILRCVPISNHLYFYWYRQILGQKVEFLVSFYNNEISEKSEIFDDQFSVERPDGSNFTLKIRSTKLEDSAMYFCASSEQVLGNTEAFFGQGTRLTVV.

V gene TRBV9 combines with J gene TRBJ1-2; no reliable D call. The CDR3 sequence is 14 residues long. Trimming took 4 bases from V and 4 from J, leaving 14 bases between them. Germline V lookup: CDR1 SGDLS, CDR2 YYNGEE. CDR3 loop: CASSPSPEGYGYTF. The CDR3 DNA sequence: TGTGCCAGCAGCCCCTCTCCAGAGGGCTATGGCTACACCTTC.

The chain carries TRBV7-8 and TRBJ1-1, with D hard to call. V was pared by 8 bases and J by 4 bases, with 23 bases between. Germline CDR1 reads SGHVS; CDR2 reads FQNEAQ. The length of the CDR3 is 16 residues. In DNA, the CDR3 is TGTGCCAGCGCGGCCCTCGCGGTCCGGATAGGCACTGAAGCTTTCTTT. It specifies CASAALAVRIGTEAFF.

This clone was detected only once. This CDR3 reads CASRFSTGRNTEAFF. The CDR3 nucleotides are TGTGCCAGCCGATTTTCTACCGGGAGGAACACTGAAGCTTTCTTT. The chain combines TRBV28 with TRBJ1-1; no firm D call. There are 15 residues in the CDR3. Trimming took off 8 bases at V and 1 base at J, with 17 bases between the two ends. Germline V gene data show CDR1 as MDHEN and CDR2 as SYDVKM.

This clone was seen once. The chain employs TRBV6-1 and TRBJ2-1; D not certain. Germline CDR1 MNHNS, CDR2 SASEGT. Between the trimmed V and J ends, which lost 2 bases and 7 bases, there was a span of 18 bases. The CDR3 runs 16 residues. CDR3 protein: CASSESPGVIRNEQFF. CDR3 DNA: TGTGCCAGCAGTGAATCCCCAGGAGTCATCCGGAATGAGCAGTTCTTC.

This chain connects TRBV6-6 to TRBJ2-5; no clear D. V dropped 2 bases and J dropped 5 bases, with 3 bases sitting between them. The CDR3 length is 11 residues. Germline V lookup: CDR1 MNHNY, CDR2 SVGAGI (reference sequence). CDR3 DNA sequence: TGTGCCAGCAGTTACGAGGAGACCCAGTACTTC. This sequence encodes CASSYEETQYF.

This clone was picked up a small number of times. The chain employs TRBV7-9 and TRBJ2-4; D not resolved. The V and J ends lost 5 bases and 15 bases respectively, with 17 bases between them. Germline V lookup: CDR1 SEHNR, CDR2 FQNEAQ (reference sequence). This CDR3 comprises 12 residues. CDR3 protein: CASSPNPRTAYF. In nucleotides, the CDR3 is TGTGCCAGCAGCCCAAACCCCCGAACGGCGTACTTC.

This clone has just a few counts. This chain joins TRBV4-2 and TRBJ1-5; D gene uncertain. Germline V gives CDR1 LGHNA, CDR2 YNFKEQ. Trimming cost V 1 base and J 0 bases, with 10 bases left between them. The CDR3 has 16 residues. The CDR3 DNA follows: TGTGCCAGCAGCCAAGGAACGCCCGATAGCAATCAGCCCCAGCATTTT. Translating gives CASSQGTPDSNQPQHF.